A selection of T cell receptor beta chains follows, all from one sample in a study of blood T cell dynamics during melanoma immunotherapy. Sequencing used immunoSEQ multiplex PCR; TCRdb keeps in-frame clones, though not all of them. The top ten hold roughly 6% of the sample, which has 11,000 or so clones, roughly 88% seen once. Sequencing was performed on blood, taken from a patient treated with checkpoint blockade. The receptors derive from a human donor with melanoma. Each CDR3 is given with its conserved first and last residue. A D gene is named only where the DNA matches it firmly. Rows may omit the clone size; those that give it use once, few, many or a size class.

clone size,D gene,J gene,V gene,CDR3 protein,CDR3 DNA
.,.,TRBJ2-2,TRBV6-5,CASSSDRRRELFF,TGTGCCAGCAGTTCCGACAGGCGACGGGAGCTGTTTTTT
.,.,TRBJ2-7,TRBV6-5,CASSRGALSYEQYF,TGTGCCAGCAGTCGGGGGGCCCTCTCCTACGAGCAGTACTTC
.,.,TRBJ2-1,TRBV30,CAWSVQVGLYNEQFF,TGTGCCTGGAGTGTCCAGGTAGGCCTATACAATGAGCAGTTCTTC
.,TRBD2,TRBJ2-2,TRBV7-2,CASTEHRSGARLFF,TGTGCCAGCACCGAACACCGGAGCGGGGCCCGGCTGTTTTTT
.,TRBD1,TRBJ1-4,TRBV19,CASSGAGTVNEKLFF,TGTGCCAGTAGTGGGGCCGGGACAGTTAATGAAAAACTGTTTTTT
.,.,TRBJ1-6,TRBV4-3,CASSQDVFGMGSYNSPLHF,TGCGCCAGCAGCCAAGATGTATTTGGGATGGGCTCCTATAATTCACCCCTCCACTTT
.,.,TRBJ2-7,TRBV11-2,CASSLVLLGQYF,TGTGCCAGCAGCTTAGTTCTCCTTGGGCAGTACTTC
.,.,TRBJ1-1,TRBV7-2,CASSLMGDTEAFF,TGTGCCAGCAGCTTAATGGGAGACACTGAAGCTTTCTTT
.,TRBD2,TRBJ2-1,TRBV7-2,CASSLGLAGYNEQFF,TGTGCCAGCAGCTTGGGACTAGCGGGATACAATGAGCAGTTCTTC
.,.,TRBJ1-2,TRBV6-5,CASSPTVGLGYTF,TGTGCCAGCAGCCCGACAGTCGGTTTAGGCTACACCTTC
.,.,TRBJ1-6,TRBV7-3,CASSLNPVGNSPLHF,TGTGCCAGCAGCTTAAATCCGGTGGGGAATTCACCCCTCCACTTT
.,TRBD1,TRBJ1-1,TRBV5-1,CASSRGQGASTEAFF,TGCGCCAGCAGCAGAGGACAGGGGGCCTCGACTGAAGCTTTCTTT
.,TRBD2,TRBJ2-7,TRBV27,CASRPLAGYEQYF,TGTGCCAGCAGACCGCTAGCGGGCTACGAGCAGTACTTC
once,.,TRBJ1-4,TRBV6-6,CASRALLGTNEKLFF,TGTGCCAGCAGGGCCCTTCTGGGGACTAATGAAAAACTGTTTTTT
.,.,TRBJ2-7,TRBV19,CASSILHRPYEQYF,TGTGCCAGTAGTATCCTTCACCGTCCCTACGAGCAGTACTTC
.,.,TRBJ1-2,TRBV4-3,CASSQERERVGAGGYTF,TGCGCCAGCAGCCAAGAGCGGGAGCGGGTAGGGGCCGGAGGCTACACCTTC
few,.,TRBJ1-3,TRBV5-5,CASSWQTTGNTIYF,TGTGCCAGCAGCTGGCAGACGACTGGAAACACCATATATTTT
.,.,TRBJ1-3,TRBV18,CASSPRNTRAGNTIYF,TGTGCCAGCTCACCACGAAACACCCGGGCTGGAAACACCATATATTTT
.,.,TRBJ2-1,TRBV6-1,CASSEVEGRDEQFF,TGTGCCAGCAGTGAAGTAGAGGGGCGTGATGAGCAGTTCTTC
.,.,TRBJ1-5,TRBV19,CASSLRREAQHF,TGTGCCAGTAGTCTGAGGAGGGAGGCCCAGCATTTT
.,.,TRBJ1-1,TRBV19,CASSGGGGPNTEAFF,TGTGCCAGTAGTGGGGGGGGTGGGCCGAACACTGAAGCTTTCTTT
.,.,TRBJ2-5,TRBV4-2,CASSQFASETQYF,TGTGCCAGCAGCCAGTTTGCCTCGGAGACCCAGTACTTC
.,.,TRBJ1-1,TRBV29-1,CSVELGTNTEAFF,TGCAGCGTTGAACTGGGAACGAACACTGAAGCTTTCTTT
once,TRBD2,TRBJ2-3,TRBV11-2,CASSLSPSGASTDTQYF,TGTGCCAGCAGCTTATCGCCTAGCGGGGCTAGCACAGATACGCAGTATTTT
.,.,TRBJ1-1,TRBV18,CASSPPTNTEAFF,TGTGCCAGCTCACCACCGACGAACACTGAAGCTTTCTTT
once,TRBD2,TRBJ2-3,TRBV4-3,CASSHRTSGGTFSSTDTQYF,TGCGCCAGCAGCCACAGGACTAGCGGGGGGACCTTTTCTAGCACAGATACGCAGTATTTT
.,.,TRBJ1-2,TRBV5-1,CASSPGQHPGYGYTF,TGCGCCAGCAGCCCCGGTCAGCATCCTGGTTATGGCTACACCTTC
.,.,TRBJ2-7,TRBV6-1,CASSEPGYEQYF,TGTGCCAGCAGTGAACCAGGTTACGAGCAGTACTTC
.,.,TRBJ2-1,TRBV11-2,CASSLDLSEQFF,TGTGCCAGCAGCTTAGATTTGAGTGAGCAGTTCTTC
once,.,TRBJ2-7,TRBV7-2,CASSFAGSSYEQYF,TGTGCCAGCAGCTTCGCGGGGAGCTCCTACGAGCAGTACTTC
.,TRBD1,TRBJ1-2,TRBV4-3,CASSPPGQGLYGYTF,TGCGCCAGCAGCCCCCCGGGACAGGGACTTTATGGCTACACCTTC
.,.,TRBJ2-5,TRBV5-6,CASSRNPGTSAETQYF,TGTGCCAGCAGCCGCAATCCCGGGACCTCCGCGGAGACCCAGTACTTC
few,.,TRBJ1-2,TRBV7-9,CASSDAGVGYGYTF,TGTGCCAGCAGCGACGCGGGGGTCGGCTATGGCTACACCTTC
.,TRBD1,TRBJ1-1,TRBV30,CAWRAPGQGPRAFF,TGTGCCTGGAGAGCTCCGGGACAGGGACCGCGGGCTTTCTTT
.,.,TRBJ1-3,TRBV5-6,CASSSLDRISGNTIYF,TGTGCCAGCAGCTCGCTAGACAGAATCTCTGGAAACACCATATATTTT
.,.,TRBJ2-7,TRBV14,CASSLSGDPSYEQYF,TGTGCCAGCAGCCTCTCGGGGGACCCGTCCTACGAGCAGTACTTC
.,.,TRBJ2-3,TRBV2,CASSSHGLADTQYF,TGTGCCAGCAGTTCCCACGGGTTGGCAGATACGCAGTATTTT
once,.,TRBJ2-7,TRBV11-2,CASSLETFGEQYF,TGTGCCAGCAGCTTAGAAACGTTTGGCGAGCAGTACTTC
.,.,TRBJ1-4,TRBV5-1,CASSLERVGEKLFF,TGCGCCAGCAGCCTGGAGAGGGTGGGAGAAAAACTGTTTTTT
.,.,TRBJ2-3,TRBV29-1,CSAYLGLGGTDTQYF,TGCAGCGCATACCTTGGCCTTGGTGGCACAGATACGCAGTATTTT
.,.,TRBJ2-3,TRBV7-9,CASSLATLDTQYF,TGTGCCAGCAGCTTAGCTACGTTGGATACGCAGTATTTT
.,TRBD1,TRBJ2-3,TRBV7-2,CASSIQGTGGTDTQYF,TGTGCCAGCAGTATTCAGGGGACAGGGGGAACAGATACGCAGTATTTT
.,.,TRBJ1-3,TRBV12-2,CASRLASASSGNTIYF,TGTGCAAGTCGCTTAGCGTCGGCGTCCTCTGGAAACACCATATATTTT
.,.,TRBJ2-6,TRBV12-5,CASGPGTSGANVLTF,TGTGCTAGTGGTCCGGGGACCTCTGGGGCCAACGTCCTGACTTTC
.,.,TRBJ1-3,TRBV14,CASSLTGFYSGNTIYF,TGTGCCAGCAGCCTTACGGGCTTCTACTCTGGAAACACCATATATTTT
.,TRBD1,TRBJ1-1,TRBV5-1,CATSWGGDSTTTEAFF,TGCGCCACCTCGTGGGGGGGGGACAGTACGACCACTGAAGCTTTCTTT
.,TRBD1,TRBJ1-2,TRBV19,CASSKRDRGNYGYTF,TGTGCCAGTAGTAAACGGGACAGGGGTAACTATGGCTACACCTTC
once,.,TRBJ2-1,TRBV28,CASKKGPYNEQFF,TGTGCCAGCAAAAAGGGGCCCTACAATGAGCAGTTCTTC
.,.,TRBJ1-5,TRBV29-1,CSVELQGNQPQHF,TGCAGCGTTGAATTACAGGGTAATCAGCCCCAGCATTTT
.,TRBD2,TRBJ2-3,TRBV11-3,CASSRTSGGTDTQYF,TGTGCCAGCAGCCGGACTAGCGGGGGCACAGATACGCAGTATTTT
.,.,TRBJ1-2,TRBV6-6,CASNPTAQTYGYTF,TGTGCCAGCAACCCGACAGCCCAAACCTATGGCTACACCTTC
.,.,TRBJ1-5,TRBV5-6,CASSLSSGGYSNQPQHF,TGTGCCAGCAGCTTGTCATCTGGGGGCTATAGCAATCAGCCCCAGCATTTT
.,.,TRBJ1-6,TRBV6-5,CASSGTGSNSPLHF,TGTGCCAGCAGCGGGACGGGAAGTAATTCACCCCTCCACTTT
.,.,TRBJ2-4,TRBV5-1,CASSRAPAGKNIQYF,TGCGCCAGCAGCCGGGCCCCGGCGGGCAAAAACATTCAGTACTTC
.,.,TRBJ1-4,TRBV6-5,CASSTTEGRNEKLFF,TGTGCCAGCAGTACGACTGAGGGACGTAATGAAAAACTGTTTTTT
.,TRBD1,TRBJ2-7,TRBV27,CASSLYRGYEQYF,TGTGCCAGCAGTTTATACAGGGGCTACGAGCAGTACTTC
.,.,TRBJ1-5,TRBV7-2,CASSLVGDVNQPQHF,TGTGCCAGCAGCTTAGTTGGTGACGTGAATCAGCCCCAGCATTTT
.,.,TRBJ1-5,TRBV7-9,CASSLKGGRGQPQHF,TGTGCCAGCAGCTTAAAGGGGGGGCGAGGTCAGCCCCAGCATTTT
.,.,TRBJ1-4,TRBV19,CASSIGQSPNEKLFF,TGTGCCAGTAGTATAGGCCAAAGCCCTAATGAAAAACTGTTTTTT